A selection of T cell receptor beta chains follows, all from one sample in a study of blood T cells in healthy people across ages. Each CDR3 protein gets one entry after TCRdb re-called the 5' RACE reads with MiXCR. Of 780,000 or so distinct CDR3 sequences in the sample, approximately 55% were seen once. Sample: blood. Receptors originate from a man aged 80 or over in good health. Both conserved end residues are part of each CDR3. The D gene is left open where the match is weak. Only some rows state a clone size, as once, few, many or a class for expanded clones.

clone size	V gene	J gene	D gene	CDR3 protein	CDR3 DNA
-	TRBV7-2	TRBJ2-7	TRBD2	CASSLDSAGEQYF	TGTGCCAGCAGCTTAGATTCAGCGGGAGAGCAGTACTTC
many	TRBV27	TRBJ2-7	-	CASSPRTVSYEQYF	TGTGCCAGCAGTCCCCGGACGGTCTCCTACGAGCAGTACTTC
few	TRBV6-2/TRBV6-3	TRBJ2-1	-	CASSLKFGNEQFF	TGTGCCAGCAGTTTGAAGTTCGGCAATGAGCAGTTCTTC
few	TRBV27	TRBJ2-3	-	CASKLEGYAYF	TGTGCCAGCAAACTAGAAGGATACGCGTATTTT
-	TRBV7-2	TRBJ1-6	-	CASSLAGPAGGSPLHF	TGTGCCAGCAGCTTAGCAGGCCCGGCGGGTGGTTCACCCCTCCACTTT
few	TRBV20-1	TRBJ2-1	-	CSARPKETQFF	TGCAGTGCTAGGCCCAAGGAGACCCAGTTCTTC
-	TRBV24-1	TRBJ2-1	TRBD1	CATSDPGQGTINEQFF	TGTGCCACCAGTGATCCGGGACAGGGAACAATCAATGAGCAGTTCTTC
-	TRBV5-1	TRBJ2-5	-	CASTPGGKEETQYF	TGCGCCAGCACGCCGGGCGGGAAGGAAGAGACCCAGTACTTC
-	TRBV5-1	TRBJ1-1	-	CASSLFGTLTNTEAFF	TGCGCCAGCAGCTTGTTCGGGACATTAACGAACACTGAAGCTTTCTTT
-	TRBV5-1	TRBJ2-2	-	CASSPQQGEELFF	TGCGCCAGCAGCCCGCAACAGGGAGAGGAGCTGTTTTTT
-	TRBV11-2	TRBJ1-5	-	CASSAGRLNQPQHF	TGTGCCAGCAGCGCGGGACGGCTCAATCAGCCCCAGCATTTT
-	TRBV11-2	TRBJ2-7	-	CASSLTDGASYEQYF	TGTGCCAGCAGCCTCACCGACGGGGCCTCCTACGAGCAGTACTTC
once	TRBV9	TRBJ2-7	-	CASSAGASAYEQYF	TGTGCCAGCAGCGCGGGCGCTAGCGCTTACGAGCAGTACTTC
-	TRBV20-1	TRBJ2-1	-	CSAETRAGGSYNEQFF	TGCAGTGCTGAGACTCGAGCAGGAGGCTCCTACAATGAGCAGTTCTTC
-	TRBV6-2/TRBV6-3	TRBJ2-1	-	CASSSITLSSYNEQFF	TGTGCCAGCAGTTCGATAACACTTAGCTCCTACAATGAGCAGTTCTTC
few	TRBV11-1	TRBJ2-6	-	CASSATDSGANVLTF	TGTGCCAGCAGCGCGACCGACTCTGGGGCCAACGTCCTGACTTTC
-	TRBV6-5	TRBJ2-1	-	CASTYPGGGSNEQFF	TGTGCCAGCACCTACCCAGGGGGCGGGAGCAATGAGCAGTTCTTC
-	TRBV20-1	TRBJ1-5	TRBD1	CSAATGDQPQHF	TGCAGTGCCGCGACAGGGGATCAGCCCCAGCATTTT
once	TRBV13	TRBJ2-3	TRBD1	CASSLGAGQGTDTQYF	TGTGCCAGCAGCTTAGGAGCAGGACAGGGGACAGATACGCAGTATTTT